This entry lists 4 T cell receptor beta chains sequenced from one sample in a study of CD8+ T cells in alopecia areata. Treatment indicated: oral pan-JAK inhibitor, 5-10 mg twice daily. cDNA serving as the sequencing template came from extracted, reverse transcribed RNA. The method was immunoSEQ multiplex PCR; TCRdb's version includes in-frame clones alone and lacks a portion of them. The sample has approximately 210,000 clones, about 40% seen once. Sequencing was performed on CD4+ T cells sorted from blood, taken around week 37, from a patient treated with tofacitinib. The receptors were sampled from a human donor with alopecia areata.

This sequence joins TRBV5-1 and TRBJ2-1; unclear D gene. The CDR3 has 17 amino acids. The V gene lost 5 bases and the J gene lost 0 bases, with 18 bases spanning the gap. Germline assignment: CDR1 SGHRS and CDR2 YFSETQ. Written as DNA, the CDR3 is TGCGCCAGCAGGCGTCAAACCTCCTACCCCTCCTACAATGAGCAGTTCTTC. Translating gives CASRRQTSYPSYNEQFF.

This clone was detected only a few times. The chain combines TRBV4-1 with TRBJ2-7; 10 nucleotides agree with TRBD1. V was clipped by 5 bases and J by 7 bases; unmatched bases: 11. CDR1 MGHRA and CDR2 YSYEKL come from the germline V gene. The CDR3 is made up of 15 amino acids. The CDR3 region is CASSYPPGTGAEQYF. CDR3 sequence (DNA): TGCGCCAGCAGCTATCCCCCCGGGACAGGGGCTGAGCAGTACTTC.

The V call is TRBV7-9, the J call TRBJ2-3, with TRBD1 identical over 9 bases. With V trimmed by 5 bases and J by 3 bases, 6 bases remained unmatched. The CDR3 is 15 amino acids. Germline CDR1 is SEHNR and CDR2 is FQNEAQ (reference sequence). CDR3 nucleotides: TGTGCCAGCAGCGTAGGGACAGGGCCTACAGATACGCAGTATTTT. This sequence encodes CASSVGTGPTDTQYF.

The chain has TRBV29-1 and TRBJ1-1; TRBD1 is a possible D gene (5 bases). V was pared by 6 bases and J by 2 bases, with 13 bases between. The CDR3 covers 13 residues. The germline V gene encodes CDR1 SQVTM and CDR2 ANQGSEA. CDR3 residues: CSVGGGVNTEAFF. CDR3 DNA sequence: TGCAGCGTCGGTGGGGGAGTTAACACTGAAGCTTTCTTT.